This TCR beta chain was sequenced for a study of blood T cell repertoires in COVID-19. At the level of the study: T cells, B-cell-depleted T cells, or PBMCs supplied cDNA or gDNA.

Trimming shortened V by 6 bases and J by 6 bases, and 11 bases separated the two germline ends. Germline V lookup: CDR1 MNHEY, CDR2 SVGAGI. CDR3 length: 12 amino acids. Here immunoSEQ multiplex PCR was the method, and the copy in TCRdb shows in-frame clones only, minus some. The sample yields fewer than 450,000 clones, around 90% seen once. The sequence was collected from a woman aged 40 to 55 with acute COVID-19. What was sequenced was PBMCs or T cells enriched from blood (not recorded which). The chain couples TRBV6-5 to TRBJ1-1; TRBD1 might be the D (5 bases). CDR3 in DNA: TGTGCCAGCAGCCGGTCGGGGGCTGAAGCTTTCTTT. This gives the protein CASSRSGAEAFF.